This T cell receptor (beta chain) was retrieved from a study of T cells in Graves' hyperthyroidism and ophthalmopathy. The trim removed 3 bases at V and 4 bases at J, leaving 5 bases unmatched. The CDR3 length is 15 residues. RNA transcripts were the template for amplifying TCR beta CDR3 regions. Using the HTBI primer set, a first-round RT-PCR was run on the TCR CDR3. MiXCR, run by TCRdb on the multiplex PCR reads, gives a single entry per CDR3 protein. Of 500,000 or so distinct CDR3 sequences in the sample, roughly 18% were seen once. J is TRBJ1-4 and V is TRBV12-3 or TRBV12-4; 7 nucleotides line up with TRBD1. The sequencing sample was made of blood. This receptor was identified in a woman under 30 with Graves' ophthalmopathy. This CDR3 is CASSFGQGVNEKLFF. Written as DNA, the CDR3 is TGTGCCAGCAGTTTCGGGCAGGGGGTTAATGAAAAACTGTTTTTT.